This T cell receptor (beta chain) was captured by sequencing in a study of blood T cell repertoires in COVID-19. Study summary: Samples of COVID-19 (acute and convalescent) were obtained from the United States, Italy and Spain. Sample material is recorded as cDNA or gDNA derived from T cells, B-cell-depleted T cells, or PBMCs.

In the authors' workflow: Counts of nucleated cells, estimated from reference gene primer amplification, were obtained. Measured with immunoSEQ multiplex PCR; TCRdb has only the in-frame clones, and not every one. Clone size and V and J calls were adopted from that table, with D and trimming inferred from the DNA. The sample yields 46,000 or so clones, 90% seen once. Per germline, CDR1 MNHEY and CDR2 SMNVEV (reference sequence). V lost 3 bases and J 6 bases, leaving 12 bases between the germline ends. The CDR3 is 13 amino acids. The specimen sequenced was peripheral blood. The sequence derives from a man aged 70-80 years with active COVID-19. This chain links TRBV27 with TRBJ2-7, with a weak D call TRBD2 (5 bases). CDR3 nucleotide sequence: TGTGCCAGCAGTTTGCGGAACCGGGGCGAGCAGTACTTC. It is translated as CASSLRNRGEQYF.